This T cell receptor beta chain was obtained from a study of T-cell memory formation after mild COVID-19. Study in general: Among the donors, TCR clusters were largely specific to each donor.

A remark on this clonotype: Antigen specificity is unknown.

The V gene end was trimmed by 6 bases and the J gene end by 4 bases; junction bases not matched to a gene: 5. The CDR3 consists of 15 residues. Whole-study results and caveats: Some SARS-CoV-2-responding clones were already detected in memory before infection. CD4+ contracting clones lay mainly in CM and EM, CD8+ ones in EMRA. Day 15 to 85 contracting clones showed balanced CD4/CD8; day 15 to 37 expanders favored CD4+.

MiXCR was run by TCRdb on the 5' RACE reads, yielding one entry per CDR3 protein. The sample gives roughly 250,000 distinct CDR3 sequences, around 15% of which show up once; 3.5% is in the top ten. Material for sequencing was PBMCs or a T cell subset sorted from them (not recorded which). The V call is TRBV12-3 or TRBV12-4, the J call TRBJ2-5; 13 nucleotides align to TRBD2. The TCR sequence derives from a man between 18 and 35 years old who had mild COVID-19 (a few samples of this study predate the infection). Cell type and time point are not known. The CDR3 sequence: CASRHTSGGVETQYF. The DNA for the CDR3 is TGTGCCAGCAGGCATACTAGCGGGGGGGTAGAGACCCAGTACTTC.